This T cell receptor beta chain was found in a study of T cell clonality in common variable immunodeficiency. Trimming cost V 5 bases and J 3 bases; bases outside gene matches: 8. CDR3 length equals 15 residues. Germline CDR1 reads SGHRS; CDR2 reads YFSETQ. Heparinized whole blood, 5 to 8 ml, came from each donor. Sequenced by immunoSEQ multiplex PCR; TCRdb stores in-frame clones only, minus some. The sample contains about 81,000 clones, none of them singletons. The table lists this clone with many counts. The antigen remains undetermined. Read coverage stops 3 residues before the CDR3 terminus; the germline J gene supplies the remainder. Points from the study as a whole: Compared with healthy controls, CVID subjects showed increased TCRbeta clonality, mostly in about a third. Patient heterogeneity in the CVID cohort limited correlations between repertoire features and clinical complications.

The clonotype was recovered from a person aged 18 to 70 in good health. The specimen was peripheral blood mononuclear cells. This chain uses TRBV5-1 with TRBJ2-3, with TRBD2 matching 8 bases. The CDR3 is CASRAREGGTDTQYF. CDR3 bases read: TGCGCCAGCAGGGCCCGGGAGGGCGGGACAGATACG.